This record covers a single TCR beta chain. The data were taken from a study of blood T cell repertoires in COVID-19. Study details: Sites across the United States, Italy and Spain contributed samples from acute and convalescent COVID-19. The cDNA or gDNA used as material had been derived from T cells, B-cell-depleted T cells, or PBMCs.

Clones were read by immunoSEQ multiplex PCR, and TCRdb kept only the in-frame ones, dropping some. The sample has roughly 140,000 clones, around 80% seen once. Germline CDR1 and CDR2: SGHTA and FQGNSA. Deletions cut 2 bases from V and 4 bases from J, with 12 bases between. The CDR3 runs 15 residues. This clonotype was sampled from a woman in her forties or fifties with acute or convalescent COVID-19. Input material: peripheral blood. V and J are TRBV7-2 and TRBJ1-3; the D gene is possibly TRBD1 (5 bases). In DNA, the CDR3 is TGTGCCAGCAGCTTATCCGGCAGGGTGGGAAACACCATATATTTT. The encoded protein is CASSLSGRVGNTIYF.